This paragraph covers one TCR beta chain sequence. The record originates from a study of blood T cell repertoires in COVID-19. Study details: Both acute and convalescent COVID-19 samples were obtained from the United States, Italy and Spain.

Only in-frame clones appear in the TCRdb table, and some are missing; sequencing was by immunoSEQ multiplex PCR. The sample holds roughly 250,000 clones, 88% seen once. From germline, CDR1 is KGHSH and CDR2 LQKENI. This CDR3 is built from 14 residues. With 2 bases removed from V and 2 bases from J, the gap between germline ends came to 9 bases. Input material: PBMCs or T cells enriched from blood (not recorded which). The genes are TRBV18 and TRBJ2-5; D is undetermined. This TCR was recovered from a middle-aged woman who had been exposed to COVID-19. The CDR3 reads CASSPIDGQETQYF. CDR3 nucleotide sequence: TGTGCCAGCTCACCAATCGACGGGCAAGAGACCCAGTACTTC.